Listed here are 5 T cell receptor beta chains from one sample, sequenced in a study of response to subunit inactivated influenza vaccine. From the RT-PCR reads, TCRdb called clonotypes with MiXCR, one entry per CDR3 protein. Among 300,000 to 350,000 distinct CDR3 sequences listed, roughly 20% were seen once. The material was PBMCs from blood, obtained about 20 months after vaccination. These receptors all stem from a man between 50 and 69 years old who received an inactivated influenza vaccine.

The genes are TRBV21-1 and TRBJ2-1; TRBD2 is the table's D call, not checked against the DNA. TRBV21-1 is listed as a pseudogene. This CDR3 is 20 amino acids long. CDR3: CASSRLGRSGKPNSYNEQFF. CDR3 sequence (DNA): TGTGCCAGCAGCCGGTTAGGTCGTAGCGGGAAACCCAACTCCTACAATGAGCAGTTCTTC.

The sample holds a few counts of this clonotype. The V call is TRBV10-2, the J call TRBJ2-7; 9 nucleotides agree with TRBD2. The CDR3 sequence is 15 residues long. Germline CDR1 is WSHSY and CDR2 is SAAADI. The V gene end was trimmed by 4 bases and the J gene end by 0 bases; junction bases not matched to a gene: 4. For the CDR3, the DNA is TGCGCCAGCAGTGCGACTAGCGGACTCTCCTACGAGCAGTACTTC. It translates to CASSATSGLSYEQYF.

This clonotype was observed a handful of times. The V gene is TRBV12-3 or TRBV12-4, the J gene TRBJ2-7; 7 bases fit TRBD1. The V segment lost 5 bases and the J segment 6 bases; nucleotides outside the gene matches: 7. This CDR3 spans 13 amino acids. The CDR3 coding sequence is TGTGCCAGCAGTCCGAGACAGGGAGTCGAGCAGTACTTC. Translation gives CASSPRQGVEQYF.

This clonotype was seen at least ten times. The chain joins TRBV9 to TRBJ2-3, with D possibly called TRBD1 or TRBD2 (6 bases each). The CDR3 sequence is 15 residues long. The V end lost 5 bases, the J end lost 0 bases, and 13 bases lay between the germline ends. Per germline, CDR1 SGDLS and CDR2 YYNGEE. The CDR3 reads CASSLGGHSTDTQYF. In DNA form, the CDR3 reads TGTGCCAGCAGTCTCGGGGGCCACAGCACAGATACGCAGTATTTT.

This clonotype has only a few counts. This chain links TRBV20-1 with TRBJ2-1, with 12 bases that match TRBD2. The germline V gene encodes CDR1 DFQATT and CDR2 SNEGSKA (reference sequence). Trimming removed 5 bases from V and 11 bases from J; junction bases left unmatched: 13. CDR3 length: 15 residues. The CDR3 nucleotides are TGCAGTGCTGGAGGACTAGCGGGAAGCAATGTGCAGCAGTTCTTC. Translation gives CSAGGLAGSNVQQFF.